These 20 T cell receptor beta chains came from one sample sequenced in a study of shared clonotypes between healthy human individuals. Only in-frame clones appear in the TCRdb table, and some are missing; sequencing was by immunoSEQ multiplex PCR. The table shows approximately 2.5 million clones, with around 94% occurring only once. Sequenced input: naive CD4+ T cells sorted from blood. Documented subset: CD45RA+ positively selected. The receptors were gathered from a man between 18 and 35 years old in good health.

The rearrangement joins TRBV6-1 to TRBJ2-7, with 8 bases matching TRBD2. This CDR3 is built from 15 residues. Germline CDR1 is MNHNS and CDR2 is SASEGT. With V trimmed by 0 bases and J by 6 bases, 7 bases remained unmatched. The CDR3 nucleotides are TGTGCCAGCAGTGAAGCGGGTGGTCTAGCGGGCGAGCAGTACTTC. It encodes CASSEAGGLAGEQYF.

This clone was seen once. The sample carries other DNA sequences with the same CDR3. The CDR3 nucleotides are TGCGCCAGCAGCTTGGAAGGAGGAGCTGGGGCCAACGTCCTGACTTTC. Protein: CASSLEGGAGANVLTF. The chain links TRBV5-1 to TRBJ2-6; weak D call: TRBD2 (5 bases). The CDR3 spans 16 residues. Trimming shortened V by 0 bases and J by 2 bases, and 9 bases separated the two germline ends. Germline loops: CDR1 SGHRS, CDR2 YFSETQ.

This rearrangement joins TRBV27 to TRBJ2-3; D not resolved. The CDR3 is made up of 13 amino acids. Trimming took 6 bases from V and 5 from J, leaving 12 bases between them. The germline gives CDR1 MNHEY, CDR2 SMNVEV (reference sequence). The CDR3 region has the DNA TGTGCCAGCAGCCCCAGAATCATAGATACGCAGTATTTT. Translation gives CASSPRIIDTQYF.

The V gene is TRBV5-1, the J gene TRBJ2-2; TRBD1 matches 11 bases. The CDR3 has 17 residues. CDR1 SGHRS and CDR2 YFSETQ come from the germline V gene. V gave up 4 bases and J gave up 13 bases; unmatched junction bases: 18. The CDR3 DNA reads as TGCGCCAGCAGCATGCCGGGACAGGGGGGATCTGGAGTAGTGCTGTTTTTT. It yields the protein CASSMPGQGGSGVVLFF.

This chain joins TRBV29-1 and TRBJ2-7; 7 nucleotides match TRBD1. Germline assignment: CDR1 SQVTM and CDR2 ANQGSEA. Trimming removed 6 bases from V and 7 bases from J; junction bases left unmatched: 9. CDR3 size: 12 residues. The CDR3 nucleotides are TGCAGCGTCATCAACAGGGGTCGAGAGCAGTACTTC. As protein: CSVINRGREQYF.

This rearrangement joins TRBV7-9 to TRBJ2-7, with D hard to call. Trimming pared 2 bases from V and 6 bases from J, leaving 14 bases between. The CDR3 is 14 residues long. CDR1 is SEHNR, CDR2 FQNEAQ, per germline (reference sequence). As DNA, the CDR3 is TGTGCCAGCAGCTTATCGAATAGCCGAAGCGAGCAGTACTTC. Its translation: CASSLSNSRSEQYF. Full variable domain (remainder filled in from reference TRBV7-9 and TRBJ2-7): DTGVSQNPRHKITKRGQNVTFRCDPISEHNRLYWYRQTLGQGPEFLTYFQNEAQLEKSRLLSDRFSAERPKGSFSTLEIQRTEQGDSAMYLCASSLSNSRSEQYFGPGTRLTVT.

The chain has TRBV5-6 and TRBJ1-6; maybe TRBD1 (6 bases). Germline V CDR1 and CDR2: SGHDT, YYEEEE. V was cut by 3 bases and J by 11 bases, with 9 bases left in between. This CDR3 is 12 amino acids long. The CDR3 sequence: CASSSTGTPLHF. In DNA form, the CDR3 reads TGTGCCAGCAGCTCCACAGGGACACCCCTCCACTTT.

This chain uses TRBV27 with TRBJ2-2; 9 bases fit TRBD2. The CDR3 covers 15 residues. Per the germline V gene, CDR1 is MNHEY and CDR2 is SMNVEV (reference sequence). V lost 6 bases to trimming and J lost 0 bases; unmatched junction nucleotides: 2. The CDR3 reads CASRAGGTNTGELFF. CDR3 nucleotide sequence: TGTGCCAGCAGAGCGGGGGGCACGAACACCGGGGAGCTGTTTTTT.

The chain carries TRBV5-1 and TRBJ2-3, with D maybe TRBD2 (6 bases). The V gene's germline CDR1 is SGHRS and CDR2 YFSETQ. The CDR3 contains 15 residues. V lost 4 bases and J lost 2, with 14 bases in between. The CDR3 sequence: CASSGGSLDTDTQYF. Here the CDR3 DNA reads TGCGCCAGCAGCGGGGGGTCGTTGGACACAGATACGCAGTATTTT.

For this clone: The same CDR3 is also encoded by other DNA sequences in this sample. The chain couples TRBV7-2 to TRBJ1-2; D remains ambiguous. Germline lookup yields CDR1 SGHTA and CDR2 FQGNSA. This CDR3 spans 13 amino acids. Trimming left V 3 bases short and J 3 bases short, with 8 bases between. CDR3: CASSLDRYYGYTF. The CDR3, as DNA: TGTGCCAGCAGCTTGGATAGGTACTATGGCTACACCTTC.

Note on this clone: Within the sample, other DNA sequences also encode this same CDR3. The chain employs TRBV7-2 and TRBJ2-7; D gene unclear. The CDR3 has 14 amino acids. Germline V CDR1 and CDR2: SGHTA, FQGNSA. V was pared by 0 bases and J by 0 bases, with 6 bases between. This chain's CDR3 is CASSLAGYSYEQYF. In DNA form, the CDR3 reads TGTGCCAGCAGCTTAGCCGGGTACTCCTACGAGCAGTACTTC.

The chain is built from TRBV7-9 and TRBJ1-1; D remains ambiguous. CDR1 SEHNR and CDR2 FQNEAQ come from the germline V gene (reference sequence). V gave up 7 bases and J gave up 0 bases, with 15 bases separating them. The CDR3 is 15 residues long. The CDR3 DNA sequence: TGTGCCAGCACCCCCCCCGGAGGGATGAACACTGAAGCTTTCTTT. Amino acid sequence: CASTPPGGMNTEAFF. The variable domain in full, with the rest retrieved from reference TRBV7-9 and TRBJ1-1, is DTGVSQNPRHKITKRGQNVTFRCDPISEHNRLYWYRQTLGQGPEFLTYFQNEAQLEKSRLLSDRFSAERPKGSFSTLEIQRTEQGDSAMYLCASTPPGGMNTEAFFGQGTRLTVV.

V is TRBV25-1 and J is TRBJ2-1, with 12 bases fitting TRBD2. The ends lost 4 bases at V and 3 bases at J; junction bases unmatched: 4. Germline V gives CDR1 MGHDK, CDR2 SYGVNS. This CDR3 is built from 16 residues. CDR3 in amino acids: CASSAPTSGGYNEQFF. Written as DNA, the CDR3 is TGTGCCAGCAGTGCGCCGACTAGCGGGGGCTACAATGAGCAGTTCTTC.

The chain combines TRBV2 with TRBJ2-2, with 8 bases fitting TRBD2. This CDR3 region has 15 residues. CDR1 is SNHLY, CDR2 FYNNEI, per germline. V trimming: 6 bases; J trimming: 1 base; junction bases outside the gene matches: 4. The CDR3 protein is CASRGLAGNTGELFF. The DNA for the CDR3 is TGTGCCAGCAGGGGGCTAGCGGGGAACACCGGGGAGCTGTTTTTT.

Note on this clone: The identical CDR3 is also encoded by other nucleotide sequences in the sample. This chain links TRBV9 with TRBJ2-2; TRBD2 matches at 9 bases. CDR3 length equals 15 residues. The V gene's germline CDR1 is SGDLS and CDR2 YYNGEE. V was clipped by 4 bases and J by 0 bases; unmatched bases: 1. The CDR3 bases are TGTGCCAGCAGCCGCGGGGGGGCGAACACCGGGGAGCTGTTTTTT. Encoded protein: CASSRGGANTGELFF.

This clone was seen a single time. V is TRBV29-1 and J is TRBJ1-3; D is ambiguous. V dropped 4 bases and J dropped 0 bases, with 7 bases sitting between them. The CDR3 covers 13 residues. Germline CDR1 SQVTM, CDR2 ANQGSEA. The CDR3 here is CSVGAGSGNTIYF. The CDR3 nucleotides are TGCAGCGTTGGGGCGGGCTCTGGAAACACCATATATTTT.

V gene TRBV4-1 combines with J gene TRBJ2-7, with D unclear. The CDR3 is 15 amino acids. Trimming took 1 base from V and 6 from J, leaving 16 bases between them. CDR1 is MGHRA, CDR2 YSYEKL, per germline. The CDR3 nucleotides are TGCGCCAGCAGCCAAGGTCCGGCTAGAACCGTCGAGCAGTACTTC. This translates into CASSQGPARTVEQYF.

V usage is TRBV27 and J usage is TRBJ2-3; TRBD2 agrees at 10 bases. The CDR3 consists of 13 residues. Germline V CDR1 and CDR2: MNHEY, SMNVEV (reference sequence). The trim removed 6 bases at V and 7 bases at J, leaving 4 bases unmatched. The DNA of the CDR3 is TGTGCCAGCAGACTAGCGGGAACGAATACGCAGTATTTT. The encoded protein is CASRLAGTNTQYF.

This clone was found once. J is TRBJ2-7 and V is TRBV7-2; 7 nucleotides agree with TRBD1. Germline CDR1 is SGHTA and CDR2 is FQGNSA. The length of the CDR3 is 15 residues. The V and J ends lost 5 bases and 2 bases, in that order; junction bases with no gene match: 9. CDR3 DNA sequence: TGTGCCAGCAGCCCTCGCCGGGACAGTCCCTACGAGCAGTACTTC. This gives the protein CASSPRRDSPYEQYF.

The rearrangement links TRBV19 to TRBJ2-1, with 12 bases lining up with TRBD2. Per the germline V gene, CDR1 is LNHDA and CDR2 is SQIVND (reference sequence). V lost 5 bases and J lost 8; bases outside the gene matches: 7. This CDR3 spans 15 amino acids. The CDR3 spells CASSRRLAGVDEQFF. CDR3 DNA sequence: TGTGCCAGTAGTCGACGACTAGCGGGAGTTGATGAGCAGTTCTTC. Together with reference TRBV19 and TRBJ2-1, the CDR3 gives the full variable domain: DGGITQSPKYLFRKEGQNVTLSCEQNLNHDAMYWYRQDPGQGLRLIYYSQIVNDFQKGDIAEGYSVSREKKESFPLTVTSAQKNPTAFYLCASSRRLAGVDEQFFGPGTRLTVL.